This is a list of T cell receptor beta chains from one sample in a study of blood T cell repertoires in COVID-19. Libraries were prepared by immunoSEQ multiplex PCR; TCRdb keeps only in-frame clonotypes and omits some of them. The table records around 100,000 clones, about 90% of them present only once. The source material was peripheral blood. These receptor sequences come from a man aged 30 to 45 in a cohort sampled during active COVID-19. Both conserved end residues are part of each CDR3. Fields, in order: J gene, clone size, V gene, D gene, CDR3 DNA, CDR3 protein. The D gene is left open where the match is weak. Not every row has a clone size; where given, it reads once, few, many or a size class.

>TRBJ1-1|few|TRBV7-9|.
TGTGCCAGCAGCTTACCGGGGACTGAAGCTTTCTTT
CASSLPGTEAFF
>TRBJ2-3|once|TRBV6-5|TRBD2
TGTGCCAGCAGTTATAGCGGGGGGCCTAAGTATTTT
CASSYSGGPKYF
>TRBJ2-1|.|TRBV10-1|TRBD2
TGCGCCAGCAGTCCTAGTGCTAGCGGCTACTCCTACAATGAGCAGTTCTTC
CASSPSASGYSYNEQFF
>TRBJ1-4|few|TRBV4-1|TRBD1
TGCGCCAGCAGCCAACCTGACAGGGAAAGCGAAAAACTGTTTTTT
CASSQPDRESEKLFF
>TRBJ1-2|.|TRBV6-5|TRBD1
TGTGCCAGCAGAACGGGACAGGGGGCAGGCTATGGCTACACCTTC
CASRTGQGAGYGYTF
>TRBJ2-3|.|TRBV19|.
TGTGCCAGTAGTATAGAGACAATAGATACGCAGTATTTT
CASSIETIDTQYF
>TRBJ2-7|.|TRBV29-1|.
TGCAGCGTGACCGGACAGACCTACGAGCAGTACTTC
CSVTGQTYEQYF
>TRBJ1-1|.|TRBV7-2|.
TGTGCCAGCACTGCAGGGGTGACTGAAGCTTTCTTT
CASTAGVTEAFF
>TRBJ2-5|.|TRBV29-1|.
TGCAGCGCTGATGGGCAGGGAGAGACCCAGTACTTC
CSADGQGETQYF
>TRBJ1-5|few|TRBV5-5|TRBD1
TGTGCCAGCAGCCGGGACAGGGAACCTAATCAGCCCCAGCATTTT
CASSRDREPNQPQHF
>TRBJ2-3|.|TRBV5-1|TRBD2
TGCGCCAGCCGCCGGACTAGCCCTAGCACAGATACGCAGTATTTT
CASRRTSPSTDTQYF
>TRBJ2-3|.|TRBV4-3|TRBD2
TGCGCCAGCAGCCAAGCTCCAGCGGGGGCCCGCACAGATACGCAGTATTTT
CASSQAPAGARTDTQYF
>TRBJ2-1|.|TRBV7-8|.
TGTGCCAGCAGCTTATATCTAGCCGATGAGCAGTTCTTC
CASSLYLADEQFF
>TRBJ2-7|.|TRBV4-2|TRBD1
TGTGCCAGCAGCCAAGCAGCGGGACAGGGGGCTTACGAGCAGTACTTC
CASSQAAGQGAYEQYF
>TRBJ1-4|.|TRBV30|.
TGTGCCTTAGAGACGGGAAAACTGTTTTTT
CALETGKLFF
>TRBJ2-3|.|TRBV5-1|.
TGCGCCAGCAGCTTGACGACTACAGATACGCAGTATTTT
CASSLTTTDTQYF
>TRBJ2-3|.|TRBV28|.
TGTGCCAGCAGTTTCGAGGGTACAGATACGCAGTATTTT
CASSFEGTDTQYF
>TRBJ2-7|once|TRBV2|TRBD1
TGTGCCAGCAGTGAACCCAGGGGGATACAACGCGAGCAGTACTTC
CASSEPRGIQREQYF
>TRBJ2-5|.|TRBV30|TRBD1
TGTGCCCTAGCGATGGACAGGGTTCAAGAGACCCAGTACTTC
CALAMDRVQETQYF
>TRBJ2-5|.|TRBV5-6|.
TGTGCCAGCAGCCCCGGACTCGGGGAGACCCAGTACTTC
CASSPGLGETQYF
>TRBJ1-5|.|TRBV7-8|.
TGTGCCAGCAGCTTTAGAGCCGATCAGCCCCAGCATTTT
CASSFRADQPQHF
>TRBJ2-3|once|TRBV5-1|TRBD1
TGCGCCAGCAGCTTGGAGGACAGGGCCCCCACAGATACGCAGTATTTT
CASSLEDRAPTDTQYF
>TRBJ2-7|.|TRBV6-2/TRBV6-3|.
TGTGCCAGCAGTTACCAAGCCTTATCCTACGAGCAGTACTTC
CASSYQALSYEQYF
>TRBJ2-3|.|TRBV30|TRBD2
TGTGCCTGGAGTGTACGGGTAGCGGGGCACGCGGATACGCAGTATTTT
CAWSVRVAGHADTQYF
>TRBJ1-5|.|TRBV11-3|TRBD1
TGTGCCAGCAGCTCATACGGGATAGGCAGGGGGCTTTGTAATCAGCCCCAGCATTTT
CASSSYGIGRGLCNQPQHF
>TRBJ1-4|.|TRBV10-3|TRBD1
TGTGCCATCAGAAGGGACAGGGGCGGCGATGAAAAACTGTTTTTT
CAIRRDRGGDEKLFF
>TRBJ1-1|.|TRBV25-1|.
TGTGCCAGCAAAGGACAGAACACTGAAGCTTTCTTT
CASKGQNTEAFF
>TRBJ1-2|once|TRBV7-2|.
TGTGCCAGCAGCTTAAACAGGGAAATCTATGGCTACACCTTC
CASSLNREIYGYTF
>TRBJ1-5|few|TRBV7-2|.
TGTGCCAGCAGCTTAAATTCCCAAAACAATCAGCCCCAGCATTTT
CASSLNSQNNQPQHF
>TRBJ2-3|.|TRBV11-2|.
TGTGCCAGCAGGTCCGGGAACGGGGATACGCAGTATTTT
CASRSGNGDTQYF
>TRBJ2-1|.|TRBV5-8|TRBD1
TGTGCCAGCAGCTTGGAGGACAGGGGTGTGAATGAGCAGTTCTTC
CASSLEDRGVNEQFF
>TRBJ1-1|.|TRBV3-1/TRBV3-2|TRBD1
TGTGCCAGCACCCCCCCGGGAACAGGGGTCACTGAAGCTTTCTTT
CASTPPGTGVTEAFF
>TRBJ2-6|.|TRBV10-3|.
TGTGCCATCAGTGATGGGTATTATGGGAGACGGAGCAACGTCCTGACTTTC
CAISDGYYGRRSNVLTF
>TRBJ1-1|.|TRBV29-1|.
TGCAGCGTTGTGCCGACTCGGGGGGGGAACACTGAAGCTTTCTTT
CSVVPTRGGNTEAFF
>TRBJ2-2|.|TRBV7-3|.
TGTGCCAGCAGCTTAAGAGGGCAGGCGAATGCCGAGCTGTTTTTT
CASSLRGQANAELFF
>TRBJ1-1|.|TRBV6-5|.
TGTGCCAGCAGTTACTCGAAGGGGGACATGAACACTGAAGCTTTCTTT
CASSYSKGDMNTEAFF
>TRBJ2-3|.|TRBV7-6|.
TGTGCCAGCAGCCCAACTGCTGAATATGGCACAGATACGCAGTATTTT
CASSPTAEYGTDTQYF
>TRBJ1-6|.|TRBV6-5|TRBD1
TGTGCCAGCCAAACGGGCAGGGGGTGGGGATCACCCCTCCACTTT
CASQTGRGWGSPLHF
>TRBJ1-4|.|TRBV18|.
TGTGCCAGCTCACCCGGAGGGGTGACAACTAATGAAAAACTGTTTTTT
CASSPGGVTTNEKLFF
>TRBJ1-2|.|TRBV7-2|.
TGTGCCAGCAGCCGGGAGGGGTATTGGTATGGCTACACCTTC
CASSREGYWYGYTF
>TRBJ2-2|.|TRBV10-2|.
TGCGCCAGCAGGGCCGGGTCCTACACCGGGGAGCTGTTTTTT
CASRAGSYTGELFF
>TRBJ2-5|.|TRBV28|TRBD1
TGTGCCAGCAGTTCGGGACAGCAAGAGACCCAGTACTTC
CASSSGQQETQYF
>TRBJ2-1|.|TRBV30|TRBD2
TGTGCCTGCGGGGAGGGGTGGTATGAGCAGTTCTTC
CACGEGWYEQFF
>TRBJ2-1|.|TRBV19|TRBD2
TGTGCCAGTAGGGAGCGGGGGGTCTCCTACAATGAGCAGTTCTTC
CASRERGVSYNEQFF
>TRBJ2-3|.|TRBV7-2|TRBD1
TGTGCCAGCACCCGGGACAGGAGCACAGATACGCAGTATTTT
CASTRDRSTDTQYF
>TRBJ1-2|.|TRBV13|TRBD1
TGTGCCAGCAGCCTACGGGACAGGCCGGGTTATTATGGCTACACCTTC
CASSLRDRPGYYGYTF
>TRBJ2-3|.|TRBV28|.
TGTGCCAGCAGTTTCGCCGGGGGAGCAGATACGCAGTATTTT
CASSFAGGADTQYF
>TRBJ2-7|.|TRBV30|.
TGTGCCTGGAGTCAAGGGGTCCCCTACGAGCAGTACTTC
CAWSQGVPYEQYF
>TRBJ2-1|.|TRBV2|TRBD2
TGTGCCAGCAGTAGGCCCAGCGGGGGGGCCTACAATGAGCAGTTCTTC
CASSRPSGGAYNEQFF
>TRBJ2-1|many|TRBV7-9|TRBD1
TGTGCCAGCAGCTCTAGGACAGGGATGGATGAGCAGTTCTTC
CASSSRTGMDEQFF
>TRBJ2-5|.|TRBV7-2|TRBD2
TGTGCCAGCAGCTTAACGGCTAGCGGGGGGGAGACCCAGTACTTC
CASSLTASGGETQYF
>TRBJ2-7|.|TRBV7-2|TRBD2
TGTGCCAGCAGCGTGCGGGGGGCGACCTACGAGCAGTACTTC
CASSVRGATYEQYF
>TRBJ2-3|.|TRBV5-1|TRBD2
TGCGCCAGCAGCCTGGGACTAGCGGGGGGGAGCACAGATACGCAGTATTTT
CASSLGLAGGSTDTQYF
>TRBJ2-7|.|TRBV4-1|.
TGCGCCAGCAGCAATATACAGGGGACCGGGGGCTACGAGCAGTACTTC
CASSNIQGTGGYEQYF
>TRBJ1-3|.|TRBV6-5|.
TGTGCCAGCACCCAGGGGACTGGAAACACCATATATTTT
CASTQGTGNTIYF
>TRBJ1-1|once|TRBV15|.
TGTGCCACCAGCAGAGGAGAACAGGTTGAAGCTTTCTTT
CATSRGEQVEAFF
>TRBJ2-5|.|TRBV7-2|TRBD1
TGTGCCAGCAGGAGACAGGGGGCAGAGACCCAGTACTTC
CASRRQGAETQYF
>TRBJ1-3|.|TRBV6-5|TRBD1
TGTGCCAGCAGTACCCGGACAGGGGAAAGAACCATATATTTT
CASSTRTGERTIYF
>TRBJ2-2|few|TRBV25-1|.
TGTGCCAGCAGTGGGCCGGGACACTCAAGGGCGAACACCGGGGAGCTGTTTTTT
CASSGPGHSRANTGELFF
>TRBJ1-1|.|TRBV27|.
TGTGCCAGCAGTTTATCGCGGGCTATGAACACTGAAGCTTTCTTT
CASSLSRAMNTEAFF